The entry below describes one TCR beta chain. This sample was taken from a study of CD8+ T cells in alopecia areata. The authors extracted RNA and reverse transcribed it into cDNA as the sequencing template. TCRdb's copy holds only in-frame clones and misses some; the assay was immunoSEQ multiplex PCR. In the table there are roughly 150,000 clones, over 70% of which are singletons. CDR3 length equals 17 residues. The trim removed 4 bases at V and 2 bases at J, leaving 7 bases unmatched. Germline CDR1 reads SGHNT; CDR2 reads YYREEE (reference sequence). This rearrangement joins TRBV5-4 to TRBJ1-4, with TRBD1 identical over 11 bases. The source material was CD8+ T cells sorted from blood, sampled at week 0. The origin of this receptor is a human donor with alopecia areata. The CDR3 region is CASSPGQGAATNEKLFF. CDR3 DNA: TGTGCCAGCAGCCCCGGACAGGGGGCCGCGACTAATGAAAAACTGTTTTTT.